These 18 T cell receptor beta chains were all obtained from the same sample, sequenced in a study of T and B cells in COVID-19 patients. Multiplex PCR with BIOMED2 TRB-A/B primer pools amplified TRB rearrangements. TCRdb processed the multiplex PCR reads anew with MiXCR; each CDR3 protein has one entry. The sample lists about 15,000 distinct CDR3 sequences, about a quarter seen once, with under 4% in the top ten. TRB was amplified from about 240-490 ng of blood genomic DNA. Sequenced input: blood. The receptors were gathered from a human donor who had recovered from COVID-19.

Only one count was recorded for this clonotype. In nucleotides, the CDR3 is TGTGCCAGCAGCTCCCGACTAGCGGGGGGGCCCAATGAGCAGTTCTTC. Translating it yields CASSSRLAGGPNEQFF. The rearrangement links TRBV7-6 to TRBJ2-1; 14 positions match TRBD2. Germline values: CDR1 SGHVS, CDR2 FNYEAQ. This CDR3 contains 16 residues. The ends lost 4 bases at V and 6 bases at J; junction bases unmatched: 5. Drawing the rest from reference TRBV7-6 and TRBJ2-1, the complete variable domain is GAGVSQSPRYKVTKRGQDVALRCDPISGHVSLYWYRQALGQGPEFLTYFNYEAQQDKSGLPNDRFSAERPEGSISTLTIQRTEQRDSAMYRCASSSRLAGGPNEQFFGPGTRLTVL.

Many counts were recorded for this clonotype. V and J are TRBV12-3 or TRBV12-4 and TRBJ2-2, with 8 bases aligning to TRBD1. This CDR3 contains 14 residues. Trimming at V came to 6 bases and at J to 7 bases, leaving 7 bases not matched to a gene. The CDR3 sequence is CASRLTGVGGELFF. DNA of the CDR3: TGTGCCAGCAGGTTGACAGGGGTTGGCGGGGAGCTGTTTTTT.

Ten or more counts support this clonotype. The chain couples TRBV6-2 or TRBV6-3 to TRBJ2-3; D is uncertain. Trimming took off 2 bases at V and 8 bases at J, with 11 bases between the two ends. The CDR3 runs 13 residues. Germline values: CDR1 MNHEY, CDR2 SVGEGT. CDR3 bases: TGTGCCAGCAGTTACGGCTTCAGTGGTACGCAGTATTTT. The encoded protein is CASSYGFSGTQYF.

This clonotype came up a few times. The CDR3 does not close with the conserved phenylalanine or tryptophan, likely indicating a read error. The limits of the CDR3 on the DNA are not certain, so only TCRdb's listed CDR3 is given. This chain uses TRBV6-2 or TRBV6-3 with TRBJ2-7; the table's D gene call, TRBD2, was not cross checked with the DNA. The CDR3 spans 9 residues, counting both ends. The germline gives CDR1 MNHEY, CDR2 SVGEGT. The CDR3 protein is CASSFGLAG.

By share of the sample, this clonotype is medium-sized. The V call is TRBV19, the J call TRBJ2-1; 7 bases line up with TRBD2. This CDR3 region has 15 residues. With 3 bases clipped from V and 3 bases from J, the junction kept 5 bases outside the gene matches. CDR1 is LNHDA and CDR2 is SQIVND in the germline V gene (reference sequence). The DNA for the CDR3 is TGTGCCAGTAGTATTGGGCGGGAGATCTACAATGAGCAGTTCTTC. Translation: CASSIGREIYNEQFF.

This clonotype was seen only once. CDR3: CASSTGTHNEQFF. CDR3 in DNA: TGCGCCAGCAGCACGGGGACCCACAATGAGCAGTTCTTC. V is TRBV5-1 and J is TRBJ2-1, with D perhaps given as TRBD1 or TRBD2 (5 bases each). V lost 4 bases, J lost 5 bases, and 10 bases lay in between. CDR1 is SGHRS and CDR2 is YFSETQ in the germline V gene. The CDR3 loop spans 13 amino acids. Drawing the rest from reference TRBV5-1 and TRBJ2-1, the complete variable domain is KAGVTQTPRYLIKTRGQQVTLSCSPISGHRSVSWYQQTPGQGLQFLFEYFSETQRNKGNFPGRFSGRQFSNSRSEMNVSTLELGDSALYLCASSTGTHNEQFFGPGTRLTVL.

This clonotype has only a few counts. This chain connects TRBV6-5 to TRBJ1-1; D is possibly TRBD1 (5 bases). Germline CDR1 and CDR2: MNHEY and SVGAGI. The CDR3 has 15 residues. The V and J ends lost 0 bases and 0 bases respectively, with 8 bases between them. CDR3 in amino acids: CASSYSTDMNTEAFF. The CDR3 DNA is TGTGCCAGCAGTTACTCGACAGACATGAACACTGAAGCTTTCTTT.

By sample share, this clonotype is medium-sized. The V and J genes are TRBV27 and TRBJ2-7, with 13 nucleotides matching TRBD2. Unmatched junction bases numbered 12, after V lost 4 bases and J lost 6 bases. From germline, CDR1 is MNHEY and CDR2 SMNVEV (reference sequence). The length of the CDR3 is 17 residues. The CDR3 DNA follows: TGTGCCAGCAGTTCCTACCCGGGACTAGCGGGAACAGGCGAGCAGTACTTC. As protein: CASSSYPGLAGTGEQYF.

The V gene is TRBV6-2 or TRBV6-3, the J gene TRBJ2-1, with 9 bases that match TRBD1. Unmatched junction bases numbered 16, after V lost 6 bases and J lost 1 base. Germline V gives CDR1 MNHEY, CDR2 SVGEGT. The CDR3 spans 19 residues. CDR3 bases: TGTGCCAGCAGGGAGGGGGACAGGGATATTTTCGGATCCTACAATGAGCAGTTCTTC. This codes for CASREGDRDIFGSYNEQFF.

This clonotype was seen a handful of times. The gene calls are TRBV5-6 and TRBJ1-1; possible D gene TRBD1, 6 bases. The V end lost 2 bases, the J end lost 5 bases, and 13 bases lay between the germline ends. Germline V gives CDR1 SGHDT, CDR2 YYEEEE. The CDR3 loop spans 14 amino acids. CDR3 sequence (DNA): TGTGCCAGCAGCTTTACGGGGGCGCGAACTGAAGCTTTCTTT. The encoded protein is CASSFTGARTEAFF. Drawing the rest from reference TRBV5-6 and TRBJ1-1, the complete variable domain is DAGVTQSPTHLIKTRGQQVTLRCSPKSGHDTVSWYQQALGQGPQFIFQYYEEEERQRGNFPDRFSGHQFPNYSSELNVNALLLGDSALYLCASSFTGARTEAFFGQGTRLTVV.

V is TRBV14 and J is TRBJ1-2; D remains unclear. Trimming took 3 bases from V and 8 from J, leaving 19 bases between them. The CDR3 sequence is 15 residues long. CDR1 is SGHDN and CDR2 is FVKESK in the germline V gene. As DNA, the CDR3 is TGTGCCAGCAGCCACTTCAATGCGGGGTTGGGGGGCTACACCTTC. The encoded protein is CASSHFNAGLGGYTF.

This clonotype is judged medium-sized. The genes are TRBV19 and TRBJ2-1; 8 bases align to TRBD1. The CDR3 extends over 15 amino acids. The ends lost 2 bases at V and 8 bases at J; junction bases unmatched: 8. CDR1 and CDR2 (germline): LNHDA, SQIVND (reference sequence). CDR3 nucleotide sequence: TGTGCCAGTAGTATATTAGGACAGGGAAGCCATGAGCAGTTCTTC. Its translation: CASSILGQGSHEQFF.

CDR3 region: CASSLSSGAYNEQFF. DNA for the CDR3: TGTGCCAGCAGTTTATCTAGCGGGGCCTACAATGAGCAGTTCTTC. The rearrangement joins TRBV12-3 or TRBV12-4 to TRBJ2-1; 9 positions match TRBD2. J gave up 2 bases and V 2 bases, and 1 base lay outside the gene matches. This CDR3 region has 15 residues.

The sample holds a few counts of this clonotype. V gene TRBV18 combines with J gene TRBJ2-7, with a tentative D call TRBD1 (5 bases). Trimming removed 1 base at V and 5 bases at J, with 9 bases between. CDR3 length: 13 amino acids. CDR1 and CDR2 from the germline V gene are KGHSH and LQKENI. CDR3 residues: CASSPQGSHEQYF. The DNA of the CDR3 is TGTGCCAGCTCACCACAGGGGTCCCACGAGCAGTACTTC.

This clonotype occurred a few times. The V and J genes are TRBV4-2 and TRBJ1-5, with 7 bases lining up with TRBD1. Germline assignment: CDR1 LGHNA and CDR2 YNFKEQ. The V segment lost 4 bases and the J segment 0 bases; nucleotides outside the gene matches: 9. The length of the CDR3 is 17 residues. The CDR3 nucleotides read TGTGCCAGCAGCCCTGGGGACAGAAGGAATAGCAATCAGCCCCAGCATTTT. As protein: CASSPGDRRNSNQPQHF.

This clonotype occurred many times. V usage is TRBV27 and J usage is TRBJ2-5; D may be TRBD2 (5 bases). There are 16 residues in the CDR3. The germline V gene has CDR1 MNHEY and CDR2 SMNVEV (reference sequence). V shed 4 bases and J shed 5 bases, with 20 bases lying between them. This CDR3 is CASSWPPPGRGETQYF. CDR3 DNA: TGTGCCAGCAGTTGGCCCCCTCCGGGTCGCGGGGAGACCCAGTACTTC.

The chain joins TRBV20-1 to TRBJ2-5, with a weak D call TRBD2 (7 bases). The CDR3 is made up of 14 amino acids. CDR1 is DFQATT and CDR2 is SNEGSKA in the germline V gene (reference sequence). Deletions cut 7 bases from V and 2 bases from J, with 17 bases between. CDR3 sequence: CSVQTGGPQETQYF. CDR3 in DNA: TGCAGTGTCCAAACGGGGGGCCCTCAAGAGACCCAGTACTTC.

Within the sample, this clonotype is medium-sized. V is TRBV29-1 and J is TRBJ2-7; D is undetermined. Trimming left V 5 bases short and J 7 bases short, with 21 bases between. Per the germline V gene, CDR1 is SQVTM and CDR2 is ANQGSEA. The CDR3 length is 14 residues. CDR3 amino acids: CSVRKGAGNSEQYF. Written as DNA, the CDR3 is TGCAGCGTTCGTAAAGGCGCCGGCAACTCGGAGCAGTACTTC.